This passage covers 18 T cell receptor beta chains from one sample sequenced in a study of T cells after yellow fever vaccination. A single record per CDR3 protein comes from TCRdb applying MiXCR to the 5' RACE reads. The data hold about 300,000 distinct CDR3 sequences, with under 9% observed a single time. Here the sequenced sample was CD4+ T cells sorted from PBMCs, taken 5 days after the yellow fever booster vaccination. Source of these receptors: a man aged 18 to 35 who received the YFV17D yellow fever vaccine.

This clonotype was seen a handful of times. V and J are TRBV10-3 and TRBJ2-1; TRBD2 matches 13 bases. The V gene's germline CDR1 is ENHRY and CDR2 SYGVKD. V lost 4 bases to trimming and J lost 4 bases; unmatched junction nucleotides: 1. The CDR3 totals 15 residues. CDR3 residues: CAISGLAGGYNEQFF. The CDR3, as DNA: TGTGCCATCAGTGGACTAGCGGGGGGATACAATGAGCAGTTCTTC.

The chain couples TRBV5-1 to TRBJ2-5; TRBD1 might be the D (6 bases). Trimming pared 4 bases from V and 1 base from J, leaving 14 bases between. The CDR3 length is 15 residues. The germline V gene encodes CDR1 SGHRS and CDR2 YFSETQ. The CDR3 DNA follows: TGCGCCAGCAGCACCGCCACAGGGCCCCAAGAGACCCAGTACTTC. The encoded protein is CASSTATGPQETQYF.

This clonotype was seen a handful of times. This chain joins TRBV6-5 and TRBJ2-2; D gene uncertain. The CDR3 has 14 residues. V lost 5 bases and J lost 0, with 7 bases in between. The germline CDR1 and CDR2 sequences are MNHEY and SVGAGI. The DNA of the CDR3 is TGTGCCAGCAGTGTAGCTTCGAACACCGGGGAGCTGTTTTTT. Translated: CASSVASNTGELFF.

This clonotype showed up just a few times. The DNA of the CDR3 is TGTGCCAGCAAGCAGACTCACCCTACAGATACGCAGTATTTT. Translated, it gives CASKQTHPTDTQYF. The chain is built from TRBV6-1 and TRBJ2-3; D is unresolved. The CDR3 runs 14 residues. V lost 7 bases, J lost 3 bases, and 14 bases lay in between. The germline V gene has CDR1 MNHNS and CDR2 SASEGT.

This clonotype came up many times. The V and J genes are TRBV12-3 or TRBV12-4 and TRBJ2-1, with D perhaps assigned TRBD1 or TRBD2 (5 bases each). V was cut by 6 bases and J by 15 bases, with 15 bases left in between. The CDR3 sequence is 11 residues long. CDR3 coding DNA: TGTGCCAGCAGCCCCGGAGTGGGACGGTTCTTC. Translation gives CASSPGVGRFF.

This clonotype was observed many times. DNA of the CDR3: TGCGCCAGCAGGCCAGAGCAGGGACACAATGAGCAGTTCTTC. Translation gives CASRPEQGHNEQFF. The chain has TRBV5-1 and TRBJ2-1; TRBD1 or TRBD2 may be the D gene (5 bases each). Germline values: CDR1 SGHRS, CDR2 YFSETQ. The CDR3 loop spans 14 amino acids. Trimming cost V 5 bases and J 5 bases, with 14 bases left between them.

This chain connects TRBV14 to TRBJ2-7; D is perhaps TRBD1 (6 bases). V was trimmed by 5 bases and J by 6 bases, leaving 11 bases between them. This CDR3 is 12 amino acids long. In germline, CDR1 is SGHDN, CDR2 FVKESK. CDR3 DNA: TGTGCCAGCAGCGGACAGTTCGGCGAGCAGTACTTC. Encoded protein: CASSGQFGEQYF.

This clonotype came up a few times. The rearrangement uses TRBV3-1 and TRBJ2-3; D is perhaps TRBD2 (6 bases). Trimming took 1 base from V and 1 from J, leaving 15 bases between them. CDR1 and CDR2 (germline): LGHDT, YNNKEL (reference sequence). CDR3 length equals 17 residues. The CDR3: CASSQGLGAGRTDTQYF. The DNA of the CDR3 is TGTGCCAGCAGCCAAGGCCTAGGGGCGGGGCGCACAGATACGCAGTATTTT.

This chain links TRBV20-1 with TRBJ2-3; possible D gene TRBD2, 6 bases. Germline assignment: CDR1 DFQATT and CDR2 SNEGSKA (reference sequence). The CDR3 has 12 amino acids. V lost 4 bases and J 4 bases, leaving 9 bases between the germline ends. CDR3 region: CSATRDSDTQYF. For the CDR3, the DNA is TGCAGTGCTACCAGGGACTCAGATACGCAGTATTTT.

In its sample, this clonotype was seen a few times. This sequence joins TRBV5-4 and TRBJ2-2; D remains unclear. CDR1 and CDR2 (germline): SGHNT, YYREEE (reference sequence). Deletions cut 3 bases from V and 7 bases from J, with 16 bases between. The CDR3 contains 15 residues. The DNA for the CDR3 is TGTGCCAGCAGCTCCCGCGTTGGGTCGGGCGGGGAGCTGTTTTTT. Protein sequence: CASSSRVGSGGELFF.

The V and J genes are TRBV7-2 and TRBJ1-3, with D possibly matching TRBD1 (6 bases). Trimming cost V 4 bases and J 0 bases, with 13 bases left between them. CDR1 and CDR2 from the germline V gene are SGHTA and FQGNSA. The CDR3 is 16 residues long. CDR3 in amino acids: CASSSRTVSSGNTIYF. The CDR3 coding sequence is TGTGCCAGCAGCTCTAGGACAGTCTCCTCTGGAAACACCATATATTTT.

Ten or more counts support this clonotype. The CDR3 region is CASSRGRGETQYF. The CDR3 DNA sequence: TGCGCCAGCAGCAGGGGGCGCGGAGAGACCCAGTACTTC. The gene calls are TRBV5-1 and TRBJ2-5, with TRBD1 matching 7 bases. Per the germline V gene, CDR1 is SGHRS and CDR2 is YFSETQ. The CDR3 runs to 13 residues. V dropped 4 bases and J dropped 4; count of bases not matched to a gene: 4.

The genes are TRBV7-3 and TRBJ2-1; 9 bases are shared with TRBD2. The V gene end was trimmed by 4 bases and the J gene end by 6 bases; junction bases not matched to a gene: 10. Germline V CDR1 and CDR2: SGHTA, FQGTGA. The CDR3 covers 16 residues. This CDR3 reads CASSSPSGLAGNEQFF. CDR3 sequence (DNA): TGTGCCAGCAGCTCCCCCTCGGGACTAGCTGGCAATGAGCAGTTCTTC.

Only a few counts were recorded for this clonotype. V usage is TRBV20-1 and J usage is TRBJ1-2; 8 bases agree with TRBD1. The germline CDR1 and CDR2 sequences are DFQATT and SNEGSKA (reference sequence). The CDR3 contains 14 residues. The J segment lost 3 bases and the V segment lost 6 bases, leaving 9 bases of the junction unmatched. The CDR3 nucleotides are TGCAGTGCCATCCAGGGGGCGGCTGACTATGGCTACACCTTC. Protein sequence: CSAIQGAADYGYTF.

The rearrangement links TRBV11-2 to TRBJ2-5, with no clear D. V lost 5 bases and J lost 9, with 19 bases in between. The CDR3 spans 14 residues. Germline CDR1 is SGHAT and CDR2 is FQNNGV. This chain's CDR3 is CASSRTRAPRSQYF. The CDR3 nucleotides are TGTGCCAGCAGCCGGACCCGGGCCCCGAGGTCCCAGTACTTC.

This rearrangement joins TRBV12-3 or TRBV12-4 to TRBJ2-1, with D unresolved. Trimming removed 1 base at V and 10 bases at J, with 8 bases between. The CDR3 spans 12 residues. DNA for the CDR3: TGTGCCAGCAGTTTAGGGCCTATGGAGCAGTTCTTC. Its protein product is CASSLGPMEQFF.

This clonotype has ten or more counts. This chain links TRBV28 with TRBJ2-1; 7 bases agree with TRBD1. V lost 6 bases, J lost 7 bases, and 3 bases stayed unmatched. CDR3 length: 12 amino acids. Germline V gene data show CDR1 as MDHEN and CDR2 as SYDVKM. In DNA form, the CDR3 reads TGTGCCAGCAGGGCACAGGGGAATGAGCAGTTCTTC. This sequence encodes CASRAQGNEQFF.

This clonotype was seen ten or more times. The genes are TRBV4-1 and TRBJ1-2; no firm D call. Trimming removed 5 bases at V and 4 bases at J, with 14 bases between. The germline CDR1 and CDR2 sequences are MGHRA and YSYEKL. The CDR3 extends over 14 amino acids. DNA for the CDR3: TGCGCCAGCAGCGGACGACCGCGAACCTATGGCTACACCTTC. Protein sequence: CASSGRPRTYGYTF.